The sequence of this T cell receptor beta chain was determined in a study of blood T cell repertoires in COVID-19 (dated by TCRdb to 2018 to 2020). Context from the whole study: Samples from collaborators originated in the United States, Italy and Spain and spanned both the acute and convalescent phases of COVID-19. The material from the prospective study consisted of cDNA or gDNA derived from T cells, B-cell-depleted T cells, or PBMCs. Deeply sampled blood TCRbeta repertoires from subjects exposed to, actively infected with, or recovered from COVID-19 were included in the dataset. The repertoires were released in a freely available public database meant as a resource for research on the immune response to SARS-CoV-2. The samples were drawn from the first 160 participants of the ongoing ImmuneRACE study and from 1,254 subjects provided by 6 global collaborators. Sample metadata almost always included a de-identified subject ID, COVID-19 status, age in years and sex. Where available, HLA class I and class II types were obtained from metadata supplied by the sample provider rather than from assay-based typing.

For this clone: What this receptor recognizes is not known. No base quality information exists; no much larger clone differs at one position.

The collaborating institutions used their own protocols to collect whole blood in K2EDTA tubes. Collaborator samples were shipped for TCRbeta analysis as frozen whole blood, isolated PBMCs, or DNA extracted from either sample type. The paper as a whole reports these results and caveats: The quantity of clinical and demographic metadata differed by source and by participant and was supplied without curation.

Ends trimmed: V by 4 bases, J by 1 base; bases unmatched to a gene: 7. The germline V gene provides CDR1 LGHNA and CDR2 YSLEER. Spanning cysteine to phenylalanine, the CDR3 consists of 16 amino acids. Left in the record is the CDR3 DNA by itself, 48 bases read in frame from the first base. TCRbeta CDR3 regions were amplified from genomic DNA using the immunoSEQ Assay, a bias-controlled multiplex PCR. The authors' analysis ran thus. The number of nucleated cells in each sample was estimated from the amplification of reference gene primers within the assay. To quantify the absolute abundance of each unique TCRbeta CDR3 rearrangement, sequence reads were collapsed and filtered. For each sample, productive Simpson clonality was calculated as the square root of Simpson's diversity index over productive rearrangements. TCRdb limited this immuneACCESS table to in-frame rearrangements with V and J called. A share of clones is missing; checked studies link under half to unresolved V genes, and the rest is unexplained. That table gives V, J and clone size, and the DNA gave D and trimming. This sample gives approximately 300,000 clones in total; approximately 85% of them show up just once. The ten largest clonotypes hold roughly 1.6% of the sample.

The sequence links TRBV4-3 to TRBJ2-3; 8 junctional bases match TRBD2. The sample taken for sequencing was peripheral blood. The clonotype originates from a woman between 45 and 65 years old with acute or convalescent COVID-19. Here the CDR3 is given as CASSRFTTSGTDTQYF. The bases are TGCGCCAGCAGCCGTTTTACGACTAGCGGCACAGATACGCAGTATTTT.